One sample yielded the 29 T cell receptor beta chains listed below, sequenced in a study of identical twins. TCRdb re-called the 5' RACE reads with MiXCR, one entry per CDR3 protein. This table has around 1.7 million distinct CDR3 sequences, less than 35% appearing once. Specimen: cord blood. These receptors all stem from a newborn girl in good health.

The V gene is TRBV7-9, the J gene TRBJ1-2; 7 positions agree with TRBD1. Trimming removed 3 bases from V and 8 bases from J; junction bases left unmatched: 6. The CDR3 length is 13 residues. Germline CDR1 and CDR2: SEHNR and FQNEAQ (reference sequence). The CDR3 spells CASSFAGGKGYTF. The CDR3 DNA follows: TGTGCCAGCAGCTTTGCAGGGGGTAAAGGCTACACCTTC.

This clonotype was seen more than once but under ten times. The CDR3 spells CSGRDGNQPQHF. CDR3 in DNA: TGCAGTGGAAGGGACGGAAATCAGCCCCAGCATTTT. The chain is built from TRBV20-1 and TRBJ1-5, with D maybe TRBD1 (5 bases). Germline V gives CDR1 DFQATT, CDR2 SNEGSKA (reference sequence). CDR3 length: 12 amino acids. V was clipped by 7 bases and J by 4 bases, with 11 bases between them.

The J gene is TRBJ2-7, the V gene TRBV3-1; 8 positions agree with TRBD1. Germline trimming cut 5 bases from V and 2 bases from J; bases unmatched to any gene: 8. Germline V gene data show CDR1 as LGHDT and CDR2 as YNNKEL (reference sequence). The CDR3 length is 15 residues. The CDR3 spells CASSVPGQGTYEQYF. CDR3 in DNA: TGTGCCAGCAGCGTACCAGGACAGGGAACCTACGAGCAGTACTTC.

The chain employs TRBV6-5 and TRBJ2-6; D ambiguous. Germline V lookup: CDR1 MNHEY, CDR2 SVGAGI. V was clipped by 0 bases and J by 1 base, with 4 bases between them. The CDR3 runs to 15 residues. CDR3 DNA: TGTGCCAGCAGTTACTCGCCGTCTGGGGCCAACGTCCTGACTTTC. Its protein is CASSYSPSGANVLTF.

The genes are TRBV6-2 or TRBV6-3 and TRBJ2-2; D is unresolved. The CDR3 is made up of 13 amino acids. Germline lookup yields CDR1 MNHEY and CDR2 SVGEGT. V was pared by 0 bases and J by 7 bases, with 6 bases between. CDR3 protein: CASSYSVNGELFF. As DNA, the CDR3 is TGTGCCAGCAGTTACTCGGTTAACGGGGAGCTGTTTTTT.

The chain carries TRBV7-6 and TRBJ2-7; D uncertain. Trimming took off 3 bases at V and 7 bases at J, with 10 bases between the two ends. The CDR3 loop spans 12 amino acids. CDR1 is SGHVS, CDR2 FNYEAQ, per germline. In DNA, the CDR3 is TGTGCCAGCAGCTTTAATCTTGGAGAGCAGTACTTC. This gives the protein CASSFNLGEQYF.

This clonotype has only a few counts. The CDR3 sequence is CASTLSGASTDTQYF. Here the CDR3 DNA reads TGTGCCAGCACCCTTAGCGGGGCTAGCACAGATACGCAGTATTTT. This chain joins TRBV12-3 or TRBV12-4 and TRBJ2-3; the match to TRBD2 covers 8 bases. V lost 7 bases, J lost 0 bases, and 6 bases stayed unmatched. This CDR3 contains 15 residues.

The chain recombines TRBV6-4 with TRBJ2-1, with TRBD1 matching 8 bases. The CDR3 runs to 16 residues. Trimming cost V 0 bases and J 8 bases; bases outside gene matches: 9. Germline lookup yields CDR1 MRHNA and CDR2 SNTAGT. The CDR3 loop reads CASSDSGRQGRYEQFF. CDR3 DNA: TGTGCCAGCAGTGACTCAGGGAGACAGGGGCGTTATGAGCAGTTCTTC.

This sequence joins TRBV6-5 and TRBJ2-1, with unresolved D. Near its end, the DNA agrees better with TRBJ2-7, so the J call may be wrong. This CDR3 has 15 residues. Germline values: CDR1 MNHEY, CDR2 SVGAGI. The chain's CDR3 is CASSSRLGAYNEQYF. The CDR3 nucleotides read TGTGCCAGCAGTTCCCGGCTGGGCGCATACAATGAGCAGTACTTC.

This clonotype was seen a handful of times. V is TRBV6-2 or TRBV6-3 and J is TRBJ2-2; 7 bases map to TRBD2. The length of the CDR3 is 18 residues. CDR1 is MNHEY and CDR2 is SVGEGT in the germline V gene. After removal of 0 bases from V and 6 bases from J, the junction contained 13 bases not matched to a gene. The CDR3 here is CASSYSAAGVGTAGELFF. The CDR3 DNA is TGTGCCAGCAGTTACTCTGCGGCGGGAGTCGGAACCGCCGGGGAGCTGTTTTTT.

Only a few counts were recorded for this clonotype. The CDR3 sequence is CASSYGSGDSYEQYF. The DNA of the CDR3 is TGTGCCAGCAGTTACGGGTCAGGGGACTCCTACGAGCAGTACTTC. The rearrangement uses TRBV6-5 and TRBJ2-7; tentatively, D is TRBD1 (6 bases). This CDR3 has 15 amino acids. Germline CDR1 MNHEY, CDR2 SVGAGI. Between the trimmed V and J ends, which lost 2 bases and 0 bases, there was a span of 11 bases.

V and J are TRBV4-1 and TRBJ1-1; no reliable D call. The V gene's germline CDR1 is MGHRA and CDR2 YSYEKL. The CDR3 length is 17 residues. The V gene lost 0 bases and the J gene lost 0 bases, with 14 bases spanning the gap. CDR3 bases: TGCGCCAGCAGCCAAGACAGGTCGCTTCCCATGAACACTGAAGCTTTCTTT. Its translation: CASSQDRSLPMNTEAFF.

The chain couples TRBV7-2 to TRBJ2-1; TRBD2 matches 9 bases. With V trimmed by 2 bases and J by 5 bases, 10 bases remained unmatched. The CDR3 runs 17 residues. Germline-derived CDR1 and CDR2 are SGHTA and FQGNSA. CDR3 nucleotide sequence: TGTGCCAGCAGCTTATACCCCCGGGCTAGCGGGGACAATGAGCAGTTCTTC. It yields the protein CASSLYPRASGDNEQFF.

This clonotype was observed a handful of times. The chain employs TRBV9 and TRBJ2-1; 11 nucleotides line up with TRBD2. The V segment lost 4 bases and the J segment 7 bases; nucleotides outside the gene matches: 10. Germline CDR1 is SGDLS and CDR2 is YYNGEE. The CDR3 spans 16 residues. CDR3 DNA sequence: TGTGCCAGCAGCACCCGACTAGCGGGAAGTAGGAATGAGCAGTTCTTC. Protein sequence: CASSTRLAGSRNEQFF.

This clonotype was recorded only once. Being one base from a much bigger clone, this may be a read error. The chain carries TRBV6-5 and TRBJ2-7; D uncertain. The CDR3 is 17 residues long. The germline V gene has CDR1 MNHEY and CDR2 SVGAGI. V lost 2 bases to trimming and J lost 3 bases, with 20 bases between them. The chain's CDR3 is CASSYGARAGSLYEQYF. The CDR3 DNA reads as TGTGCCAGCAGTTACGGTGCTCGGGCAGGCAGTCTCTACGAGCAGTACTTC.

The J gene is TRBJ1-5, the V gene TRBV6-2 or TRBV6-3; D is uncertain. Per germline, CDR1 MNHEY and CDR2 SVGEGT. V was clipped by 1 base and J by 0 bases, with 7 bases between them. The CDR3 extends over 15 amino acids. For the CDR3, the DNA is TGTGCCAGCAGTTACTGGGTCCATAGCAATCAGCCCCAGCATTTT. Residues: CASSYWVHSNQPQHF.

CDR3 sequence: CASSHLREPSYEQYF. The DNA for the CDR3 is TGCGCCAGCAGCCATCTGCGGGAGCCCTCCTACGAGCAGTACTTC. The chain links TRBV4-3 to TRBJ2-7; 7 bases match TRBD2. Germline V gene data show CDR1 as LGHNA and CDR2 as YSLEER. The V segment lost 3 bases and the J segment 0 bases; nucleotides outside the gene matches: 5. The CDR3 extends over 15 amino acids.

The chain couples TRBV5-5 to TRBJ2-7, with 7 positions matching TRBD2. Trimming cost V 0 bases and J 7 bases; bases outside gene matches: 10. The CDR3 is 15 amino acids. Germline lookup yields CDR1 SGHKS and CDR2 YYEKEE (reference sequence). The CDR3 DNA reads TGTGCCAGCAGCTTGGGACTAGCCTTACTCAATGAGCAGTACTTC. The encoded protein is CASSLGLALLNEQYF.

This clonotype has a handful of counts. The chain combines TRBV3-1 with TRBJ2-7; D is unclear. The CDR3 sequence is 18 residues long. The V gene's germline CDR1 is LGHDT and CDR2 YNNKEL (reference sequence). The V gene lost 1 base and the J gene lost 2 bases, with 21 bases spanning the gap. CDR3: CASSQGYGVSRRAYEQYF. Here the CDR3 DNA reads TGTGCCAGCAGCCAAGGATACGGTGTTAGCCGCCGGGCCTACGAGCAGTACTTC.

The chain joins TRBV7-9 to TRBJ2-1; the match to TRBD1 covers 10 bases. TRBJ2-7 explains the end of the DNA better; the J call may be wrong. The CDR3 is made up of 17 amino acids. Germline loops: CDR1 SEHNR, CDR2 FQNEAQ (reference sequence). CDR3 sequence (DNA): TGTGCCAGCAGCCGATTCCCCGGGGACAGGGGTTACAATGAGCAGTACTTC. This codes for CASSRFPGDRGYNEQYF.

There are many counts of this clonotype. The chain is built from TRBV9 and TRBJ2-3; D is unclear. The CDR3 extends over 15 amino acids. Trimming cost V 4 bases and J 6 bases, with 18 bases left between them. The germline V gene encodes CDR1 SGDLS and CDR2 YYNGEE. In DNA, the CDR3 is TGTGCCAGCAGCACATCGCGCGAGTGGTCCGATACGCAGTATTTT. This encodes CASSTSREWSDTQYF. The variable domain in full, completed from reference TRBV9 and TRBJ2-3, reads DSGVTQTPKHLITATGQRVTLRCSPRSGDLSVYWYQQSLDQGLQFLIQYYNGEERAKGNILERFSAQQFPDLHSELNLSSLELGDSALYFCASSTSREWSDTQYFGPGTRLTVL.

This clonotype was found once. The J gene is TRBJ1-4, the V gene TRBV12-3 or TRBV12-4; no clear D gene. The V and J ends lost 1 base and 6 bases respectively, with 9 bases between them. CDR3 size: 14 residues. Here the CDR3 DNA reads TGTGCCAGCAGTTTAGGAGACATCTATGAAAAACTGTTTTTT. Its translation: CASSLGDIYEKLFF.

The CDR3 here is CASSLQVRAFF. CDR3 coding DNA: TGTGCCAGCAGCTTACAGGTTCGCGCTTTCTTT. This chain connects TRBV11-2 to TRBJ1-1; the D is unclear. Germline CDR1 and CDR2: SGHAT and FQNNGV. Trimming pared 2 bases from V and 11 bases from J, leaving 9 bases between. The CDR3 is 11 amino acids.

There are a few counts of this clonotype. The rearrangement uses TRBV3-1 and TRBJ2-7; D is possibly TRBD2 (6 bases). Trimming stripped 4 bases from V and 0 bases from J, with 10 bases between. The CDR3 consists of 14 residues. Germline CDR1 reads LGHDT; CDR2 reads YNNKEL (reference sequence). The CDR3 is CASSPTSFSYEQYF. In DNA form, the CDR3 reads TGTGCCAGCAGCCCCACTAGCTTCTCCTACGAGCAGTACTTC.

This clonotype has more than one count but fewer than ten. This chain uses TRBV2 with TRBJ2-5; 8 bases align to TRBD2. The CDR3 covers 16 residues. The germline V gene has CDR1 SNHLY and CDR2 FYNNEI. J was trimmed by 4 bases and V by 0 bases; bases with no gene match: 7. CDR3 in DNA: TGTGCCAGCAGTGAAGCCCTTCGGGGGGGCTTAGAGACCCAGTACTTC. Its protein product is CASSEALRGGLETQYF.

This clonotype was detected a few times. The V call is TRBV2, the J call TRBJ2-5; 7 bases are a match to TRBD1. The CDR3 covers 14 residues. V lost 4 bases, J lost 2 bases, and 4 bases stayed unmatched. Germline V CDR1 and CDR2: SNHLY, FYNNEI. The CDR3 here is CASSGDSPQETQYF. The CDR3 DNA is TGTGCCAGCAGTGGGGACAGCCCACAAGAGACCCAGTACTTC.

This chain links TRBV13 with TRBJ2-1; D is ambiguous. The length of the CDR3 is 16 residues. V was trimmed by 5 bases and J by 0 bases, leaving 14 bases between them. From germline, CDR1 is PRHDT and CDR2 FYEKMQ (reference sequence). CDR3 bases: TGTGCCAGCAGCCGAGGCGGATGGGACTCCTACAATGAGCAGTTCTTC. It translates to CASSRGGWDSYNEQFF.

This clonotype was seen ten or more times. This chain links TRBV5-1 with TRBJ2-7; 11 bases are a match to TRBD2. This CDR3 is built from 15 residues. Germline-derived CDR1 and CDR2 are SGHRS and YFSETQ. After removal of 2 bases from V and 0 bases from J, the junction contained 1 base not matched to a gene. The CDR3 DNA reads TGCGCCAGCAGCTTTCTAGCGGGAGGCTCCTACGAGCAGTACTTC. Protein: CASSFLAGGSYEQYF.

This clonotype was picked up a small number of times. The V and J genes are TRBV12-3 or TRBV12-4 and TRBJ2-7; D is possibly TRBD1 (6 bases). Trimming removed 3 bases at V and 2 bases at J, with 17 bases between. The CDR3 has 16 residues. CDR3: CASSFREPGTTYEQYF. In DNA, the CDR3 is TGTGCCAGCAGTTTCCGAGAACCCGGGACAACCTACGAGCAGTACTTC.